This T cell receptor (beta chain) was identified during a study of neurological immune-mediated disorders. General study findings and limits: Clinical and MRI features did not associate with the cluster found in multiple sclerosis patients. While HTLV-1-associated myelopathy showed the greatest TCR clonal expansion, multiple sclerosis showed the least, falling below healthy controls.

This clonotype was counted at least ten times. What it binds is not known. The cDNA was synthesized by means of template-switch 5'RACE, which was carried out with 10-nucleotide random UMIs. Over 170 million TCR-beta sequences from 15-18 subjects were obtained in each sequencing run. In TCRdb, the 5' RACE reads were re-called with MiXCR into one record per CDR3 protein. The table includes approximately 44,000 distinct CDR3 sequences, less than 6% detected once. This receptor was taken from a woman between 18 and 30 years old with multiple sclerosis. The sequencing input was CD4+ T cells from blood.

This chain's CDR3 is CSALPNTGELFF. As DNA, the CDR3 is TGCAGCGCACTCCCGAACACCGGGGAGCTGTTTTTT. V is TRBV29-1 and J is TRBJ2-2, with unresolved D. Germline V gene data show CDR1 as SQVTM and CDR2 as ANQGSEA. There are 12 residues in the CDR3. The V gene lost 7 bases and the J gene lost 0 bases, with 6 bases spanning the gap.